This T cell receptor (beta chain) was observed in a study of regulatory T cells in long-lasting Graves disease. Construction of TCR beta libraries relied on iRepertoire HTBI primers and on Arm-PCR targeting CDR3 regions. TCRdb passed the multiplex PCR reads through MiXCR, listing each CDR3 protein once. The repertoire holds about 440,000 distinct CDR3 sequences, 14% to 15% seen once, with 16% in the top ten. This CDR3 contains 12 residues. V was pared by 5 bases and J by 9 bases, with 11 bases between. Germline CDR1 reads LGHNA; CDR2 reads YNFKEQ. As to this clonotype: The antigen remains undetermined. A much larger clone sits a single nucleotide away, making a read error possible.

Sample time point: newly diagnosed GD, antithyroid drugs for less than 3 months. PBMC RNA was the source of the TCR library. Study-level findings and limits: Under persistent disease, TRBV28, TRBJ1-2 and TRBJ2-5 were used preferentially. A greater number of public clonotypes (about 3,000) was shared by persistent patients than by new patients (around 970).

These same records also appear under a second study, on T cells in Graves' hyperthyroidism and ophthalmopathy. As that report states: Using the HTBI primer set, a first-round RT-PCR was run on the TCR CDR3. Blood shared most expanded thyroid clonotypes above 0.001.

This receptor was obtained from a woman in her twenties or thirties with Graves disease. Here the sequenced sample was peripheral blood mononuclear cells (PBMCs), taken at new diagnosis, from a patient treated with antithyroid drugs. The V call is TRBV4-2, the J call TRBJ1-5; D call uncertain. The CDR3 region is CASSSGDPPQHF. CDR3 in DNA: TGTGCCAGCAGCTCAGGCGATCCGCCCCAGCATTTT.